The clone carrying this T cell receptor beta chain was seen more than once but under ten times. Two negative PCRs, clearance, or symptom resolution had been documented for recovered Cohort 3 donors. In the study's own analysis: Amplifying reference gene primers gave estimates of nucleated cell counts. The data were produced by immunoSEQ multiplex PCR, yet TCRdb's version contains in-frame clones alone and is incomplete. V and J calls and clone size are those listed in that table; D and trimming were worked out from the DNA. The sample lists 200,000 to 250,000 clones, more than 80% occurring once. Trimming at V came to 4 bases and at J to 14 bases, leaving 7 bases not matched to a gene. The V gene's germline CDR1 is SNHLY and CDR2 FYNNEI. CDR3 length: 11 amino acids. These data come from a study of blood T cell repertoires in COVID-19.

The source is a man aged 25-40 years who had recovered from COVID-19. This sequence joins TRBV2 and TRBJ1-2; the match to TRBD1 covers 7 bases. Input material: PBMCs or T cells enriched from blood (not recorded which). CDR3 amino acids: CASSVGQAETF. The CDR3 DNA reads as TGTGCCAGCAGTGTAGGACAGGCTGAGACCTTC.